This TCR beta chain was observed in a study of T cells after yellow fever vaccination. The CDR3 sequence is 14 residues long. The ends were cut back, 2 bases at V and 6 bases at J, with 13 bases in the middle. Germline V gene sequence: CDR1 SGHTA, CDR2 FQGNSA. Broader study findings: Post-booster samples contained most primary-vaccination clones (around 95% CD4, almost 90% CD8). Just a small share of clonotypes turned up in the CD4 compartment as well as the CD8 compartment.

TCRdb analysed the 5' RACE reads with MiXCR anew, one entry per CDR3 protein. The sample carries around 310,000 distinct CDR3 sequences, about 9.5% recorded once. This clonotype came up a few times. Its antigen is undetermined. This chain uses TRBV7-2 with TRBJ1-1, with unresolved D. Sample: PBMCs, taken on the day of the first yellow fever vaccination. The receptor's source is a young man who received the YFV17D yellow fever vaccine. CDR3 amino acids: CASSLYVGYAEAFF. In DNA, the CDR3 is TGTGCCAGCAGCTTATACGTCGGCTACGCTGAAGCTTTCTTT.